The subject of this entry is one TCR beta chain. Its antigen is undetermined. This entry belongs to a study of shared clonotypes between healthy human individuals. As handled by the study authors: ImmunoSEQ only sent back junction sequences with no quality scores, so filtering was done differently. Profiling relied on immunoSEQ multiplex PCR, and the TCRdb table lists in-frame clones only, not all of them. V and J calls and clone size are copied from that table; D and trimming were computed from the DNA. The data show more than 2,000,000 clones, with approximately 90% seen just once and 0.13% to 0.15% held by the top ten. CDR3 length: 14 amino acids. Germline CDR1 reads SEHNR; CDR2 reads FQNEAQ (reference sequence). V lost 1 base and J 9 bases, leaving 13 bases between the germline ends. General observations from the study: Non-shared clonotypes displayed generation probabilities falling below those of clonotypes present in all four donors. In a handful of donors, around 5% of naive CD4 clonotypes appeared in common.

This chain links TRBV7-9 with TRBJ2-1; D gene unclear. This clonotype was obtained from a man aged 18 to 30 in good health. The material sequenced was naive CD4+ T cells sorted from blood. The subset: CD45RA+ positively selected. The CDR3 loop is CASSLGPRSSEQFF. CDR3 in DNA: TGTGCCAGCAGCTTAGGCCCTAGGAGCAGTGAGCAGTTCTTC. Full variable domain (missing parts from reference TRBV7-9 and TRBJ2-1): DTGVSQNPRHKITKRGQNVTFRCDPISEHNRLYWYRQTLGQGPEFLTYFQNEAQLEKSRLLSDRFSAERPKGSFSTLEIQRTEQGDSAMYLCASSLGPRSSEQFFGPGTRLTVL.